These 17 T cell receptor beta chains were sequenced from one sample in a study of blood T cell repertoires in COVID-19. Profiled with immunoSEQ multiplex PCR; TCRdb holds only in-frame clones, not every one. The table lists some 74,000 clones, more than 75% of them singletons. Sequenced: peripheral blood. Every receptor here comes from a human donor in a cohort sampled during active COVID-19.

The chain couples TRBV4-1 to TRBJ2-5, with TRBD1 as a possible D gene (5 bases). The V gene's germline CDR1 is MGHRA and CDR2 YSYEKL. The V end was cut by 1 base, the J end by 2 bases, with 11 bases between. This CDR3 contains 15 residues. The CDR3 loop reads CASSQGRQGQETQYF. For the CDR3, the DNA is TGCGCCAGCAGCCAAGGACGGCAGGGACAAGAGACCCAGTACTTC.

The CDR3 loop is CATSDLGRDSYNEQFF. CDR3 DNA: TGTGCCACCAGTGATCTGGGGAGGGATTCCTACAATGAGCAGTTCTTC. The V gene is TRBV24-1, the J gene TRBJ2-1; 7 bases match TRBD2. V dropped 3 bases and J dropped 1; count of bases not matched to a gene: 5. This CDR3 has 16 residues. Germline assignment: CDR1 KGHDR and CDR2 SFDVKD.

This clone was seen only a few times. This chain connects TRBV7-9 to TRBJ1-2; D is perhaps TRBD1 (5 bases). Germline loops: CDR1 SEHNR, CDR2 FQNEAQ (reference sequence). The CDR3 length is 16 residues. V dropped 0 bases and J dropped 0 bases, with 11 bases sitting between them. For the CDR3, the DNA is TGTGCCAGCAGCTTAGCGGGGCAGGAGACTAACTATGGCTACACCTTC. Amino acid sequence: CASSLAGQETNYGYTF.

This clone has a handful of counts. The chain joins TRBV27 to TRBJ1-2; 8 nucleotides agree with TRBD1. V gave up 3 bases and J gave up 6 bases; unmatched junction bases: 12. Germline V CDR1 and CDR2: MNHEY, SMNVEV (reference sequence). The CDR3 consists of 16 residues. The CDR3 DNA is TGTGCCAGCAGTTTCCTCGGGGCAGGGGGCGCGAATGGCTACACCTTC. This translates into CASSFLGAGGANGYTF.

The chain couples TRBV24-1 to TRBJ2-6; 8 nucleotides agree with TRBD1. The CDR3 length is 19 residues. Germline-derived CDR1 and CDR2 are KGHDR and SFDVKD. The trim removed 4 bases at V and 1 base at J, leaving 11 bases unmatched. The CDR3 sequence: CATSDRYDRGPSGANVLTF. The CDR3 DNA reads TGTGCCACCAGTGACCGTTATGACAGGGGCCCTTCTGGGGCCAACGTCCTGACTTTC.

The chain uses TRBV6-5 and TRBJ1-1, with a tentative D call TRBD1 (5 bases). Germline CDR1 MNHEY, CDR2 SVGAGI. V lost 0 bases and J 6 bases, leaving 14 bases between the germline ends. The CDR3 extends over 15 amino acids. The CDR3 region is CASSYSGGGLAEAFF. CDR3 DNA: TGTGCCAGCAGTTACTCGGGCGGGGGTCTGGCTGAAGCTTTCTTT.

The V gene is TRBV21-1, the J gene TRBJ2-1; the tabulated D call, TRBD2, remains unverified against the DNA. TRBV21-1 represents a pseudogene. The CDR3 has 15 amino acids. As DNA, the CDR3 is TGTGCCAGCAGCAAAGCGGAGCGGGAGGTTAATGAGCAGTTCTTC. It codes for CASSKAEREVNEQFF.

This sequence joins TRBV15 and TRBJ1-5; D not resolved. Trimming took off 1 base at V and 6 bases at J, with 16 bases between the two ends. The CDR3 has 16 residues. Germline loops: CDR1 LNHNV, CDR2 YYDKDF (reference sequence). Written as DNA, the CDR3 is TGTGCCACCAGCAGAGCCTCAATCCTCGGAGGTCAGCCCCAGCATTTT. Encoded protein: CATSRASILGGQPQHF.

This clone has only a few counts. The V gene is TRBV19, the J gene TRBJ1-5; D gene unclear. V dropped 10 bases and J dropped 2 bases, with 24 bases sitting between them. Germline V gives CDR1 LNHDA, CDR2 SQIVND (reference sequence). The CDR3 is made up of 17 amino acids. The CDR3 DNA reads TGTGCCATCTCATCCCTTGGACGGGGTGGAGGCAATCAGCCCCAGCATTTT. Encoded protein: CAISSLGRGGGNQPQHF.

As DNA, the CDR3 is TGTGCCAGCAGTTACTCTCAGGGGACGGACACTGAAGCTTTCTTT. Encoded protein: CASSYSQGTDTEAFF. The genes are TRBV6-2 or TRBV6-3 and TRBJ1-1, with D perhaps TRBD1 (6 bases). Germline CDR1 and CDR2: MNHEY and SVGEGT. The CDR3 totals 15 residues. The germline V and J ends were trimmed by 0 bases and 3 bases, with 11 bases remaining between them.

This chain connects TRBV7-8 to TRBJ2-7; 8 bases map to TRBD2. V shed 4 bases and J 7 bases; nucleotides not matched to a gene: 12. This CDR3 comprises 15 residues. CDR1 SGHVS and CDR2 FQNEAQ come from the germline V gene. CDR3 amino acids: CASSSRRGLVGEQYF. The DNA for the CDR3 is TGTGCCAGCAGCTCGCGCCGGGGACTAGTGGGGGAGCAGTACTTC.

This clone is a singleton in its sample. The genes are TRBV5-1 and TRBJ2-6; D ambiguous. V was shortened by 0 bases and J by 0 bases, with 4 bases between the two germline ends. Germline assignment: CDR1 SGHRS and CDR2 YFSETQ. The CDR3 extends over 15 amino acids. The CDR3 bases are TGCGCCAGCAGCTTGGCCCTCTCTGGGGCCAACGTCCTGACTTTC. This encodes CASSLALSGANVLTF.

V and J are TRBV19 and TRBJ1-6; 8 bases map to TRBD1. V lost 5 bases, J lost 2 bases, and 11 bases stayed unmatched. The CDR3 has 18 residues. CDR1 is LNHDA, CDR2 SQIVND, per germline (reference sequence). CDR3 loop: CASSGEGRGRTYNSPLHF. CDR3 nucleotides: TGTGCCAGTAGTGGAGAGGGCAGGGGGCGAACCTATAATTCACCCCTCCACTTT. Variable domain in full (rest from reference TRBV19 and TRBJ1-6): DGGITQSPKYLFRKEGQNVTLSCEQNLNHDAMYWYRQDPGQGLRLIYYSQIVNDFQKGDIAEGYSVSREKKESFPLTVTSAQKNPTAFYLCASSGEGRGRTYNSPLHFGNGTRLTVT.

V gene TRBV7-3 combines with J gene TRBJ2-6, with 7 nucleotides matching TRBD2. V shed 1 base, J shed 2 bases, and the junction held 2 bases outside the gene matches. CDR1 SGHTA and CDR2 FQGTGA come from the germline V gene. This CDR3 spans 16 amino acids. Here the CDR3 reads CASSLNRGAGANVLTF. The CDR3 coding sequence is TGTGCCAGCAGCTTAAATCGGGGGGCTGGGGCCAACGTCCTGACTTTC. Variable domain in full (rest from reference TRBV7-3 and TRBJ2-6): GAGVSQTPSNKVTEKGKYVELRCDPISGHTALYWYRQSLGQGPEFLIYFQGTGAADDSGLPNDRFFAVRPEGSVSTLKIQRTERGDSAVYLCASSLNRGAGANVLTFGAGSRLTVL.

The V call is TRBV6-1, the J call TRBJ1-3; D is ambiguous. The germline V and J ends were trimmed by 2 bases and 9 bases, with 14 bases remaining between them. Germline assignment: CDR1 MNHNS and CDR2 SASEGT. There are 14 residues in the CDR3. The CDR3 here is CASSESSIEGTIYF. The CDR3 DNA follows: TGTGCCAGCAGTGAATCGAGTATCGAGGGCACCATATATTTT.

This chain links TRBV6-5 with TRBJ2-7; 10 nucleotides line up with TRBD1. Losses at the gene ends were 5 bases for V and 5 bases for J; bases not matched to a gene: 6. The CDR3 runs 14 residues. Germline CDR1 and CDR2: MNHEY and SVGAGI. The DNA of the CDR3 is TGTGCCAGCAGTCGGACAGGGGGTCTAAACGAGCAGTACTTC. It codes for CASSRTGGLNEQYF.

A few counts support this clone. This chain connects TRBV4-3 to TRBJ2-7, with D maybe TRBD2 (6 bases). Germline CDR1 is LGHNA and CDR2 is YSLEER. Trimming stripped 0 bases from V and 6 bases from J, with 18 bases between. The CDR3 has 16 amino acids. Here the CDR3 reads CASSQDPSGEFAEQYF. The CDR3 DNA reads as TGCGCCAGCAGCCAAGATCCCTCGGGGGAGTTTGCCGAGCAGTACTTC.